The following is a T cell receptor (beta chain) sequence with its context. The data belong to a study of brain T cells in children with intractable seizures. Germline V gene lookup returns CDR1 SEHNR and CDR2 FQNEAQ (reference sequence). V was trimmed by 4 bases and J by 15 bases, leaving 13 bases between them. The CDR3 sequence is 12 residues long. The time point: blood from clinic visit 5 months post-surgery; TSC patient then seizure free. Only in-frame clones appear in the TCRdb table, and some are missing; sequencing was by immunoSEQ multiplex PCR. The repertoire holds approximately 330,000 clones, with over 90% as singletons.

The receptor comes from a boy in the first two years of life with tuberous sclerosis and intractable seizures. The gene calls are TRBV7-9 and TRBJ1-6; D unclear. This material consisted of peripheral blood, taken approximately 5 months after surgery. The CDR3 DNA reads as TGTGCCAGCAGCTGGAATCCCTTTGGCCTCCACTTT. Its translation: CASSWNPFGLHF. The full variable domain, rest sourced from reference TRBV7-9 and TRBJ1-6, is DTGVSQNPRHKITKRGQNVTFRCDPISEHNRLYWYRQTLGQGPEFLTYFQNEAQLEKSRLLSDRFSAERPKGSFSTLEIQRTEQGDSAMYLCASSWNPFGLHFGNGTRLTVT.